These 17 T cell receptor beta chains share one sample of origin, sequenced in a study of immune evolution from preneoplasia to lung adenocarcinoma. This table comes from immunoSEQ multiplex PCR, and its TCRdb copy is limited to in-frame clones, with some not included. Among 5,000 to 6,500 clones, 75% to 90% were seen once, and the ten largest hold 3.5% to 4.5%. Source material: FFPE adjacent normal lung tissue. The source of these receptors is a person aged 65 to 85 with lung adenocarcinoma.

The gene calls are TRBV6-1 and TRBJ2-1; 11 nucleotides align to TRBD2. This CDR3 region has 14 residues. V shed 6 bases, J shed 5 bases, and the junction held 3 bases outside the gene matches. The germline CDR1 and CDR2 sequences are MNHNS and SASEGT. The CDR3 coding sequence is TGTGCCAGCAGCAGACTAGCGGGAAACAATGAGCAGTTCTTC. Its protein is CASSRLAGNNEQFF.

The chain links TRBV11-2 to TRBJ1-5; D is undetermined. In germline, CDR1 is SGHAT, CDR2 FQNNGV. CDR3 length: 13 residues. Trimming took 5 bases from V and 1 from J, leaving 6 bases between them. CDR3 DNA: TGTGCCAGCAGCCAGAGCAGCAATCAGCCCCAGCATTTT. It yields the protein CASSQSSNQPQHF.

The V and J genes are TRBV9 and TRBJ2-7; 7 nucleotides match TRBD2. The V and J ends lost 0 bases and 0 bases, in that order; junction bases with no gene match: 3. The CDR3 consists of 15 residues. The germline V gene encodes CDR1 SGDLS and CDR2 YYNGEE. This CDR3 reads CASSVGGDYSYEQYF. CDR3 DNA: TGTGCCAGCAGCGTAGGGGGGGACTACTCCTACGAGCAGTACTTC.

This clone was counted once. The J gene is TRBJ1-1, the V gene TRBV2; D uncertain. V lost 6 bases and J 10 bases, leaving 12 bases between the germline ends. The CDR3 runs 11 residues. CDR1 is SNHLY, CDR2 FYNNEI, per germline. The CDR3 reads CASSPLLGAFF. CDR3 sequence (DNA): TGTGCCAGCAGCCCACTCCTGGGAGCTTTCTTT.

This clone was counted once. This chain connects TRBV11-1 to TRBJ1-4, with 7 bases matching TRBD1. Germline V gives CDR1 SGHAT, CDR2 FQDESV (reference sequence). The CDR3 runs to 16 residues. Losses at the gene ends were 5 bases for V and 2 bases for J; bases not matched to a gene: 8. The DNA for the CDR3 is TGTGCCAGCAGCCCTACCCCACAGGGGACTAATGAAAAACTGTTTTTT. Residues: CASSPTPQGTNEKLFF.

This chain's CDR3 is CASSQDRAVTDTQYF. DNA for the CDR3: TGCGCCAGCAGCCAAGATCGGGCAGTTACAGATACGCAGTATTTT. The rearrangement uses TRBV4-1 and TRBJ2-3; D ambiguous. The germline V and J ends were trimmed by 0 bases and 3 bases, with 10 bases remaining between them. The CDR3 extends over 15 amino acids. CDR1 is MGHRA and CDR2 is YSYEKL in the germline V gene.

The chain couples TRBV28 to TRBJ2-7, with 10 bases matching TRBD2. Trimming at V came to 1 base and at J to 4 bases, leaving 4 bases not matched to a gene. This CDR3 is built from 15 residues. Per the germline V gene, CDR1 is MDHEN and CDR2 is SYDVKM. In nucleotides, the CDR3 is TGTGCCAGCAGTTTATACGCTAGCGGGAGATACGAGCAGTACTTC. Amino acid sequence: CASSLYASGRYEQYF.

V usage is TRBV9 and J usage is TRBJ2-1; D may be TRBD2 (6 bases). Germline assignment: CDR1 SGDLS and CDR2 YYNGEE. Trimming shortened V by 5 bases and J by 9 bases, and 18 bases separated the two germline ends. The CDR3 length is 14 residues. CDR3 in DNA: TGTGCCAGCAGTTGGGACTCCTCCGGGAGTGAGCAGTTCTTC. Amino acids: CASSWDSSGSEQFF.

The chain has TRBV5-6 and TRBJ1-2; no definite D call. From germline, CDR1 is SGHDT and CDR2 YYEEEE. The CDR3 contains 14 residues. V was cut by 1 base and J by 1 base, with 8 bases left in between. The CDR3 spells CASSLIRINYGYTF. The CDR3 bases are TGTGCCAGCAGCTTGATAAGAATTAACTATGGCTACACCTTC.

This clone was seen once. This rearrangement joins TRBV29-1 to TRBJ2-7; TRBD2 might be the D (5 bases). This CDR3 comprises 13 residues. The germline V and J ends were trimmed by 0 bases and 3 bases, with 9 bases remaining between them. Per the germline V gene, CDR1 is SQVTM and CDR2 is ANQGSEA. CDR3 amino acids: CSVEDLRGYEQYF. The CDR3 DNA reads as TGCAGCGTTGAAGATCTCCGGGGCTACGAGCAGTACTTC.

This clone has a single count. V usage is TRBV7-8 and J usage is TRBJ2-7; D possibly corresponds to TRBD2 (5 bases). This CDR3 has 16 amino acids. V was shortened by 1 base and J by 2 bases, with 15 bases between the two germline ends. CDR1 and CDR2 (germline): SGHVS, FQNEAQ. CDR3 nucleotide sequence: TGTGCCAGCAGCTTAGGAGGGCTAGCAGCAGCCTACGAGCAGTACTTC. This gives the protein CASSLGGLAAAYEQYF.

The rearrangement joins TRBV28 to TRBJ2-7, with a possible D match to TRBD2 (5 bases). V was pared by 6 bases and J by 5 bases, with 8 bases between. CDR1 and CDR2 (germline): MDHEN, SYDVKM. CDR3 length: 11 residues. The CDR3 is CASSQRDEQYF. CDR3 nucleotides: TGTGCCAGCAGCCAGAGGGACGAGCAGTACTTC.

V gene TRBV7-8 combines with J gene TRBJ1-4; a weak D match, TRBD1 (6 bases). V shed 5 bases and J shed 4 bases, with 14 bases lying between them. This CDR3 is built from 15 residues. Germline lookup yields CDR1 SGHVS and CDR2 FQNEAQ. As DNA, the CDR3 is TGTGCCAGCAGCCTTTGGACAGCAGTTAATGAAAAACTGTTTTTT. Translation gives CASSLWTAVNEKLFF.

V is TRBV20-1 and J is TRBJ1-2; 8 bases match TRBD1. The V gene end was trimmed by 4 bases and the J gene end by 8 bases; junction bases not matched to a gene: 3. Germline V CDR1 and CDR2: DFQATT, SNEGSKA (reference sequence). CDR3 length: 11 residues. The CDR3 protein is CSATGGQGYTF. In DNA, the CDR3 is TGCAGTGCTACAGGGGGCCAGGGCTACACCTTC.

The chain is built from TRBV10-2 and TRBJ1-5, with TRBD1 matching over 9 bases. Germline V gene lookup returns CDR1 WSHSY and CDR2 SAAADI. The CDR3 spans 14 residues. With V trimmed by 8 bases and J by 4 bases, 6 bases remained unmatched. The CDR3: CASSDRGGNQPQHF. Written as DNA, the CDR3 is TGCGCCAGCTCGGACAGGGGAGGGAATCAGCCCCAGCATTTT.

The chain employs TRBV6-4 and TRBJ2-1; TRBD2 matches 13 bases. Looked up from germline, CDR1 is MRHNA and CDR2 is SNTAGT. The V gene end was trimmed by 4 bases and the J gene end by 7 bases; junction bases not matched to a gene: 4. The CDR3 covers 15 residues. This CDR3 reads CASSGKTSGRNEQFF. In DNA form, the CDR3 reads TGTGCCAGCAGTGGAAAGACTAGCGGGAGGAATGAGCAGTTCTTC.

The chain carries TRBV5-4 and TRBJ1-2; the D gene is possibly TRBD1 (6 bases). CDR1 and CDR2 from the germline V gene are SGHNT and YYREEE (reference sequence). The CDR3 covers 14 residues. The ends were cut back, 3 bases at V and 4 bases at J, with 13 bases in the middle. DNA of the CDR3: TGTGCCAGCAGCTCGGAACAGGGAATCTATGGCTACACCTTC. The encoded protein is CASSSEQGIYGYTF. Drawing the rest from reference TRBV5-4 and TRBJ1-2, the complete variable domain is ETGVTQSPTHLIKTRGQQVTLRCSSQSGHNTVSWYQQALGQGPQFIFQYYREEENGRGNFPPRFSGLQFPNYSSELNVNALELDDSALYLCASSSEQGIYGYTFGSGTRLTVV.